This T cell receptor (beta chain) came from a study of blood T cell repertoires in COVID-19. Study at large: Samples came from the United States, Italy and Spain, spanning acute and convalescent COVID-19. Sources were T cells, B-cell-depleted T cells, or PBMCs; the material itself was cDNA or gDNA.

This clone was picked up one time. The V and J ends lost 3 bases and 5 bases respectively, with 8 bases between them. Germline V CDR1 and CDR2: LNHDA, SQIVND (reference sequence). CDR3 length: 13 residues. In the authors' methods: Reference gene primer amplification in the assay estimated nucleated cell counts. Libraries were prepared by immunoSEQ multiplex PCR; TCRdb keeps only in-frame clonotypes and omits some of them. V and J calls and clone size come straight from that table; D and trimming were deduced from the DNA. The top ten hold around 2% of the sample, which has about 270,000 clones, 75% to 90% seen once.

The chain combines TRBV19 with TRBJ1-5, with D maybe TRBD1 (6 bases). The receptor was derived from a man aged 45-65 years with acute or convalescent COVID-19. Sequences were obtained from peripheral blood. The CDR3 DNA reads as TGTGCCAGTAGTATGAACAGGGATCAGCCCCAGCATTTT. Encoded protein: CASSMNRDQPQHF.